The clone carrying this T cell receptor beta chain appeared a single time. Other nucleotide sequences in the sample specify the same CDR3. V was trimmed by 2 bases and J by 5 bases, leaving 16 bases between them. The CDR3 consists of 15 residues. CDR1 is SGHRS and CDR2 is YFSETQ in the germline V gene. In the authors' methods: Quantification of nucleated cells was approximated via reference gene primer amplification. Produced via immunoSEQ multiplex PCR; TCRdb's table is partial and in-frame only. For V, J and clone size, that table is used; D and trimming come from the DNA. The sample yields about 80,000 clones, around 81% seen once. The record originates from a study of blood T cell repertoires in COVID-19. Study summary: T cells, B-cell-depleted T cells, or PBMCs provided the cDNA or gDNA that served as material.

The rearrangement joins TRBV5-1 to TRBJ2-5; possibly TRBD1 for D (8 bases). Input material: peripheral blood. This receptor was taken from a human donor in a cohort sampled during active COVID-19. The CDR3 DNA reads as TGCGCCAGCAGCTTCCAGACAGGGGAGGGGGAGACCCAGTACTTC. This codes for CASSFQTGEGETQYF.